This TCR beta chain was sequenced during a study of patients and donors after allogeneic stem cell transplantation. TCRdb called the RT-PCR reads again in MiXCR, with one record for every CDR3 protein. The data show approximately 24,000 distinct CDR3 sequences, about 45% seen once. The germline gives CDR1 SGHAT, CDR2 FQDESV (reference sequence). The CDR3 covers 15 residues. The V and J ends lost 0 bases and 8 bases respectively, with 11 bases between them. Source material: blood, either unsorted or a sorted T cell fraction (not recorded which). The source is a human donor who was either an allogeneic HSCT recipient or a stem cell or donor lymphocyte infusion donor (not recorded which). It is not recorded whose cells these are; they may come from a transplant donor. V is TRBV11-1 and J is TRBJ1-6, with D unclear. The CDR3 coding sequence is TGTGCCAGCAGCTTAGCGGTCGGAGCATATTCACCCCTCCACTTT. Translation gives CASSLAVGAYSPLHF. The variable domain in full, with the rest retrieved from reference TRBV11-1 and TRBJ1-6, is EAEVAQSPRYKITEKSQAVAFWCDPISGHATLYWYRQILGQGPELLVQFQDESVVDDSQLPKDRFSAERLKGVDSTLKIQPAELGDSAMYLCASSLAVGAYSPLHFGNGTRLTVT.